This T cell receptor beta chain was retrieved from a study of Graves' ophthalmopathy and Graves' hyperthyroidism. This clonotype was detected a few times. The TCR beta CDR3 regions underwent amplification from RNA transcripts. RT-PCR with HTBI primers came first, then second-round multiplex PCR. TCRdb fed the multiplex PCR reads into MiXCR, producing one record per CDR3 protein. The repertoire has 150,000 to 200,000 distinct CDR3 sequences, roughly 37% of them found once; the top ten carry under 7%. The CDR3 has 15 amino acids. V was pared by 5 bases and J by 10 bases, with 23 bases between. The chain combines TRBV12-3 or TRBV12-4 with TRBJ1-1; D not resolved. This clonotype originated in a woman aged 40-49 years with Graves' ophthalmopathy. The sample was peripheral blood. CDR3 sequence reads: CASSPLEGASKTAFF. The CDR3 bases are TGTGCCAGCAGTCCACTGGAGGGAGCCTCAAAGACAGCTTTCTTT.